Each of the 26 T cell receptor beta chains below was sequenced from the same sample in a study of T-cell reconstitution after alpha-beta-depleted transplantation in children. Preparation of the TCRbeta library involved a method that used unique molecular identifiers. TCRdb re-derived calls from the PCR reads in MiXCR, one entry per CDR3 protein. The sample contains about 98,000 distinct CDR3 sequences, around a quarter of which appear only once. Specimen: PBMCs, collected before TCRalphabeta/CD19-depleted stem cell transplant. Receptors originate from a boy between 2 and 10 years old with acute lymphoblastic leukemia, due to receive a stem cell transplant.

This clonotype turned up a few times. This chain joins TRBV6-4 and TRBJ2-3; either TRBD1 or TRBD2 may fit D (5 bases each). Trimming stripped 5 bases from V and 1 base from J, with 10 bases between. This CDR3 is built from 14 residues. Germline assignment: CDR1 MRHNA and CDR2 SNTAGT. The CDR3 reads CASSRGAGTDTQYF. The CDR3 coding sequence is TGTGCCAGCAGTCGAGGGGCTGGCACAGATACGCAGTATTTT.

V and J are TRBV14 and TRBJ2-7, with 9 bases fitting TRBD1. Germline V gives CDR1 SGHDN, CDR2 FVKESK. V lost 5 bases and J lost 2; bases outside the gene matches: 7. The CDR3 consists of 15 residues. The CDR3 DNA reads as TGTGCCAGCAGCGAACCCGGGACAGGGCCCTACGAGCAGTACTTC. The encoded protein is CASSEPGTGPYEQYF.

The chain uses TRBV7-3 and TRBJ1-1; D ambiguous. Trimming took off 4 bases at V and 1 base at J, with 16 bases between the two ends. Germline V gene data show CDR1 as SGHTA and CDR2 as FQGTGA. The CDR3 runs 16 residues. CDR3 protein: CASSSTWRIQNTEAFF. The DNA for the CDR3 is TGTGCCAGCAGCTCTACGTGGCGGATTCAGAACACTGAAGCTTTCTTT.

This clonotype was recorded a few times. The chain uses TRBV20-1 and TRBJ2-7, with TRBD2 as a possible D gene (6 bases). Germline CDR1 DFQATT, CDR2 SNEGSKA (reference sequence). V was pared by 5 bases and J by 2 bases, with 16 bases between. CDR3 size: 14 residues. The CDR3 bases are TGCAGTGCTCACCCTGGACGGGGGACCTACGAGCAGTACTTC. It translates to CSAHPGRGTYEQYF.

V is TRBV7-2 and J is TRBJ2-1; TRBD2 matches at 11 bases. Unmatched junction bases numbered 14, after V lost 5 bases and J lost 11 bases. This CDR3 has 16 amino acids. Per germline, CDR1 SGHTA and CDR2 FQGNSA. CDR3 residues: CASSLRTSGPLTKQFF. As DNA, the CDR3 is TGTGCCAGCAGCCTACGGACTAGCGGGCCCCTCACTAAGCAGTTCTTC.

The V and J genes are TRBV29-1 and TRBJ2-3; 11 bases agree with TRBD2. The V gene end was trimmed by 6 bases and the J gene end by 6 bases; junction bases not matched to a gene: 14. The CDR3 is 16 amino acids. CDR1 is SQVTM and CDR2 is ANQGSEA in the germline V gene. The CDR3 region has the DNA TGCAGCGTCACGGGACTAGCGGAGGGGGGTCCGGATACGCAGTATTTT. Amino acid sequence: CSVTGLAEGGPDTQYF.

The chain employs TRBV4-1 and TRBJ1-4, with D unclear. Germline V lookup: CDR1 MGHRA, CDR2 YSYEKL. There are 13 residues in the CDR3. The germline V and J ends were trimmed by 1 base and 7 bases, with 7 bases remaining between them. CDR3 region: CASSQVFGEKLFF. The CDR3 nucleotides read TGCGCCAGCAGCCAAGTGTTCGGTGAAAAACTGTTTTTT.

The chain carries TRBV5-5 and TRBJ2-3, with TRBD2 matching 12 bases. CDR3 length: 16 amino acids. Germline CDR1 reads SGHKS; CDR2 reads YYEKEE (reference sequence). V gave up 3 bases and J gave up 0 bases; unmatched junction bases: 2. Written as DNA, the CDR3 is TGTGCCAGCAGCTACCTAGCGGGGGGGAGCACAGATACGCAGTATTTT. As protein: CASSYLAGGSTDTQYF. Based on the CDR3 plus reference TRBV5-5 and TRBJ2-3, the full variable domain is DAGVTQSPTHLIKTRGQQVTLRCSPISGHKSVSWYQQVLGQGPQFIFQYYEKEERGRGNFPDRFSARQFPNYSSELNVNALLLGDSALYLCASSYLAGGSTDTQYFGPGTRLTVL.

This chain joins TRBV9 and TRBJ2-1; TRBD2 matches at 7 bases. Germline assignment: CDR1 SGDLS and CDR2 YYNGEE. Trimming removed 0 bases from V and 7 bases from J; junction bases left unmatched: 10. This CDR3 has 16 residues. The DNA for the CDR3 is TGTGCCAGCAGCGTAGGGCCTAGCGGAGGTGATAATGAGCAGTTCTTC. It encodes CASSVGPSGGDNEQFF. Based on the CDR3 plus reference TRBV9 and TRBJ2-1, the full variable domain is DSGVTQTPKHLITATGQRVTLRCSPRSGDLSVYWYQQSLDQGLQFLIQYYNGEERAKGNILERFSAQQFPDLHSELNLSSLELGDSALYFCASSVGPSGGDNEQFFGPGTRLTVL.

J is TRBJ1-1 and V is TRBV19; the D is unclear. CDR3 length: 14 amino acids. Trimming stripped 2 bases from V and 4 bases from J, with 11 bases between. Germline CDR1 and CDR2: LNHDA and SQIVND (reference sequence). CDR3 sequence (DNA): TGTGCCAGTAGTATATGGGCCGGGAGCACTGAAGCTTTCTTT. Translation gives CASSIWAGSTEAFF.

There are a few counts of this clonotype. The V call is TRBV7-8, the J call TRBJ2-7; D is perhaps TRBD1 (6 bases). The CDR3 sequence is 15 residues long. Germline lookup yields CDR1 SGHVS and CDR2 FQNEAQ. Trimming removed 5 bases at V and 2 bases at J, with 16 bases between. CDR3 residues: CASSPPGTRPYEQYF. The CDR3 DNA is TGTGCCAGCAGCCCGCCAGGGACAAGACCCTACGAGCAGTACTTC. The variable domain in full, with the rest retrieved from reference TRBV7-8 and TRBJ2-7, is GAGVSQSPRYKVAKRGQDVALRCDPISGHVSLFWYQQALGQGPEFLTYFQNEAQLDKSGLPSDRFFAERPEGSVSTLKIQRTQQEDSAVYLCASSPPGTRPYEQYFGPGTRLTVT.

This clonotype was seen more than once but under ten times. The chain joins TRBV15 to TRBJ2-5, with D unclear. V lost 0 bases, J lost 2 bases, and 10 bases lay in between. This CDR3 comprises 15 residues. CDR1 is LNHNV, CDR2 YYDKDF, per germline (reference sequence). CDR3 DNA sequence: TGTGCCACCAGCAGAGATCTGACTTTTCAAGAGACCCAGTACTTC. Amino acid sequence: CATSRDLTFQETQYF.

This clonotype showed up just a few times. The chain couples TRBV20-1 to TRBJ2-3; TRBD2 might be the D (5 bases). CDR3 length equals 16 residues. Deletions cut 0 bases from V and 2 bases from J, with 15 bases between. Germline assignment: CDR1 DFQATT and CDR2 SNEGSKA (reference sequence). CDR3 sequence reads: CSARDLARVITDTQYF. The DNA of the CDR3 is TGCAGTGCTAGAGATTTAGCGAGGGTTATCACAGATACGCAGTATTTT.

The chain is built from TRBV7-9 and TRBJ2-4, with TRBD2 identical over 9 bases. V shed 7 bases, J shed 7 bases, and the junction held 14 bases outside the gene matches. CDR1 and CDR2 from the germline V gene are SEHNR and FQNEAQ (reference sequence). The CDR3 covers 16 residues. The CDR3 sequence is CASTNPKAGGVNIQYF. The CDR3 nucleotides are TGTGCCAGCACCAACCCCAAAGCGGGGGGAGTGAACATTCAGTACTTC.

The chain is built from TRBV7-8 and TRBJ2-1, with TRBD2 as a possible D gene (6 bases). Trimming took off 1 base at V and 0 bases at J, with 10 bases between the two ends. From germline, CDR1 is SGHVS and CDR2 FQNEAQ. The CDR3 covers 16 residues. The CDR3 spells CASSLVAASSYNEQFF. The CDR3 coding sequence is TGTGCCAGCAGCTTAGTAGCGGCCTCCTCCTACAATGAGCAGTTCTTC.

As for this clonotype: Sequence at one end of the junction differs from germline and may be a read error. The rearrangement links TRBV4-1 to TRBJ2-7; TRBD2 matches 8 bases. The CDR3 consists of 15 residues. CDR1 and CDR2 (germline): MGHRA, YSYEKL. The CDR3 loop is CARSQPGLERYEQYF. The CDR3, as DNA: TGCGCCAGAAGCCAACCGGGACTAGAGAGGTACGAGCAGTACTTC.

The gene calls are TRBV28 and TRBJ2-7, with D perhaps matching TRBD1 (6 bases). V was trimmed by 7 bases and J by 5 bases, leaving 21 bases between them. This CDR3 is 15 amino acids long. Germline CDR1 MDHEN, CDR2 SYDVKM. The CDR3 DNA is TGTGCCAGCACCCTTGGGCAGGGGCCTACTGACGAGCAGTACGTC. It yields the protein CASTLGQGPTDEQYV.

This clonotype was seen only a few times. CDR3 sequence: CASSPGLTGELFF. The DNA for the CDR3 is TGTGCCAGCTCCCCGGGGCTCACCGGGGAGCTGTTTTTT. This sequence joins TRBV6-1 and TRBJ2-2; the D gene could be TRBD1 or TRBD2 (5 bases each). CDR1 and CDR2 from the germline V gene are MNHNS and SASEGT. The CDR3 extends over 13 amino acids. Trimming stripped 8 bases from V and 4 bases from J, with 11 bases between.

This clonotype turned up a few times. J is TRBJ2-7 and V is TRBV6-1; 7 positions match TRBD2. The CDR3 contains 11 residues. J was trimmed by 6 bases and V by 7 bases; bases with no gene match: 3. The V gene's germline CDR1 is MNHNS and CDR2 SASEGT. The CDR3 DNA follows: TGTGCCAGCACCTTAGCGGGCGAGCAGTACTTC. It translates to CASTLAGEQYF.

The chain recombines TRBV12-3 or TRBV12-4 with TRBJ2-3; 7 nucleotides match TRBD1. The V and J ends lost 8 bases and 3 bases, in that order; junction bases with no gene match: 11. This CDR3 spans 15 amino acids. CDR3 loop: CASALGQTTTDTQYF. The CDR3 bases are TGTGCCAGCGCCCTGGGACAGACAACAACAGATACGCAGTATTTT.

This clonotype is medium-sized (0.01 to 0.1%) in the sample. This chain joins TRBV28 and TRBJ1-1, with D unclear. CDR3 length: 14 amino acids. The V gene's germline CDR1 is MDHEN and CDR2 SYDVKM. V was trimmed by 3 bases and J by 1 base, leaving 9 bases between them. The CDR3 reads CASSFALPNTEAFF. DNA for the CDR3: TGTGCCAGCAGTTTTGCACTCCCGAACACTGAAGCTTTCTTT.

This clonotype has a handful of counts. The genes are TRBV5-1 and TRBJ1-6, with TRBD1 identical over 8 bases. The germline gives CDR1 SGHRS, CDR2 YFSETQ. V shed 0 bases, J shed 10 bases, and the junction held 9 bases outside the gene matches. The CDR3 extends over 16 amino acids. This chain's CDR3 is CASSLAWGQESSPLHF. The DNA of the CDR3 is TGCGCCAGCAGCTTGGCCTGGGGACAGGAATCGTCACCCCTCCACTTT.

This clonotype came up a few times. The chain couples TRBV7-8 to TRBJ2-1; perhaps D is TRBD1 or TRBD2 (5 bases each). V was clipped by 8 bases and J by 9 bases, with 23 bases between them. The germline gives CDR1 SGHVS, CDR2 FQNEAQ. This CDR3 comprises 15 residues. CDR3 DNA sequence: TGTGCCAGCTATAACGGCGGACTTGGGGGTGGTGAGCAGTTCTTC. It codes for CASYNGGLGGGEQFF.

This chain uses TRBV24-1 with TRBJ2-3; D gene unclear. From germline, CDR1 is KGHDR and CDR2 SFDVKD. This CDR3 region has 16 residues. Trimming stripped 4 bases from V and 0 bases from J, with 13 bases between. The CDR3 spells CATSDSADTSTDTQYF. The CDR3 DNA follows: TGTGCCACCAGTGACTCGGCAGATACTAGCACAGATACGCAGTATTTT.

On this clonotype itself: Relative to the germline gene, one junction end is altered; a read error may explain this. The CDR3 is CTSSLTRPPTGELFF. CDR3 bases: TGCACCAGCAGCTTGACCAGGCCCCCCACCGGGGAGCTGTTTTTT. The chain recombines TRBV5-1 with TRBJ2-2; D is unresolved. The CDR3 has 15 residues. Germline lookup yields CDR1 SGHRS and CDR2 YFSETQ.

CDR3 loop: CSVEGQGVNEQFF. The CDR3 DNA is TGCAGCGTTGAAGGACAGGGGGTAAATGAGCAGTTCTTC. This chain joins TRBV29-1 and TRBJ2-1; TRBD1 agrees at 9 bases. The CDR3 covers 13 residues. Losses at the gene ends were 1 base for V and 7 bases for J; bases not matched to a gene: 2. CDR1 is SQVTM and CDR2 is ANQGSEA in the germline V gene.